This T cell receptor (beta chain) was recovered during a study of early T cells in non-severe SARS-CoV-2 infection. Across the study: Sequencing used unsorted whole-blood bulk RNA, so chains lack pairing.

This clonotype was picked up many times. V lost 5 bases to trimming and J lost 4 bases, with 6 bases between them. Germline V gene sequence: CDR1 ENHRY, CDR2 SYGVKD. The CDR3 runs to 13 residues. The protocol attached unique molecular identifiers to individual cDNA molecules. From the 5' RACE reads, TCRdb called clonotypes with MiXCR, one entry per CDR3 protein. The profile covers fewer than 35,000 distinct CDR3 sequences, with around 9% appearing a single time and less than 15% taken by the ten largest. The chain has TRBV10-3 and TRBJ2-6, with D uncertain. The sequenced sample was whole blood. The source is an adult who was a healthcare worker with PCR-confirmed SARS-CoV-2 infection or an uninfected control (not recorded which). CDR3 in DNA: TGTGCCATCAGTCCATCGGGGGCCAACGTCCTGACTTTC. This encodes CAISPSGANVLTF.